Below, 21 T cell receptor beta chains from the same sample are listed, as sequenced in a study of cytomegalovirus exposure and HLA in healthy donors. PCR involved 60 Vbeta and 13 Jbeta primers. TCRdb keeps only in-frame clones here, not all; method: immunoSEQ multiplex PCR. The top ten hold about 0.69% of the sample, which has about 160,000 clones, about three quarters seen once. Sequencing input: PBMCs. The receptors derive from a female donor in good health and CMV-seronegative.

The CDR3 region has the DNA TGTGCCAGCAGTGATCGCCGGGGAGGGCAGTACTTC. Its protein is CASSDRRGGQYF. The chain couples TRBV2 to TRBJ2-5; 7 bases are a match to TRBD2. The CDR3 sequence is 12 residues long. Germline lookup yields CDR1 SNHLY and CDR2 FYNNEI. V shed 3 bases, J shed 11 bases, and the junction held 6 bases outside the gene matches.

CDR3 loop: CASSFYRNSYEQYF. In DNA form, the CDR3 reads TGTGCCAGCAGCTTCTACAGGAACTCCTACGAGCAGTACTTC. The chain uses TRBV5-5 and TRBJ2-7; weak D call: TRBD1 (5 bases). Germline V gene data show CDR1 as SGHKS and CDR2 as YYEKEE (reference sequence). The CDR3 has 14 amino acids. The V and J ends lost 2 bases and 0 bases respectively, with 9 bases between them.

The chain links TRBV19 to TRBJ1-2; perhaps TRBD1 as D (5 bases). Germline values: CDR1 LNHDA, CDR2 SQIVND (reference sequence). CDR3 length: 14 residues. The V end lost 3 bases, the J end lost 1 base, and 9 bases lay between the germline ends. The CDR3 DNA follows: TGTGCCAGTAGTATGCCCCAGGGTAACTATGGCTACACCTTC. Encoded protein: CASSMPQGNYGYTF.

J is TRBJ1-2 and V is TRBV28; D is uncertain. V lost 6 bases and J lost 9, with 11 bases in between. The germline gives CDR1 MDHEN, CDR2 SYDVKM. The CDR3 runs to 11 residues. CDR3 region: CASRVRESYTF. CDR3 DNA: TGTGCCAGCAGAGTCCGGGAAAGCTACACCTTC.

The rearrangement joins TRBV6-1 to TRBJ1-4; D is possibly TRBD1 (5 bases). The CDR3 length is 14 residues. Germline CDR1 is MNHNS and CDR2 is SASEGT. V lost 6 bases and J 6 bases, leaving 14 bases between the germline ends. The CDR3 protein is CASSHGRADEKLFF. CDR3 DNA sequence: TGTGCCAGCAGCCACGGCAGGGCGGATGAAAAACTGTTTTTT.

J is TRBJ2-2 and V is TRBV7-2, with D perhaps matching TRBD2 (5 bases). Germline V CDR1 and CDR2: SGHTA, FQGNSA. This CDR3 has 17 residues. The V end was cut by 1 base, the J end by 0 bases, with 12 bases between. The CDR3 DNA is TGTGCCAGCAGCTTAGGGGGAGCAGGCTCGAACACCGGGGAGCTGTTTTTT. Translated, it gives CASSLGGAGSNTGELFF.

This clone was recorded once. This chain uses TRBV4-3 with TRBJ1-1; possibly TRBD1 for D (5 bases). There are 18 residues in the CDR3. Germline assignment: CDR1 LGHNA and CDR2 YSLEER. Trimming removed 0 bases at V and 2 bases at J, with 19 bases between. The CDR3 protein is CASSQEPINGQGNTEAFF. The CDR3 DNA follows: TGCGCCAGCAGCCAAGAACCTATTAATGGGCAGGGCAACACTGAAGCTTTCTTT.

The CDR3 loop is CASSQLRQGKGETQYF. The CDR3 DNA follows: TGTGCCAGCAGTCAACTTCGACAGGGCAAGGGGGAGACCCAGTACTTC. The J gene is TRBJ2-5, the V gene TRBV11-2; TRBD1 matches at 7 bases. Looked up from germline, CDR1 is SGHAT and CDR2 is FQNNGV. This CDR3 comprises 16 residues. With V trimmed by 6 bases and J by 5 bases, 15 bases remained unmatched.

This sequence joins TRBV7-9 and TRBJ2-3, with D maybe TRBD2 (5 bases). Germline CDR1 and CDR2: SEHNR and FQNEAQ (reference sequence). This CDR3 contains 14 residues. V dropped 2 bases and J dropped 4 bases, with 10 bases sitting between them. CDR3 region: CASSLFGGPDTQYF. CDR3 DNA sequence: TGTGCCAGCAGCTTATTTGGAGGACCAGATACGCAGTATTTT. Combining the CDR3 with reference TRBV7-9 and TRBJ2-3 gives the whole variable domain DTGVSQNPRHKITKRGQNVTFRCDPISEHNRLYWYRQTLGQGPEFLTYFQNEAQLEKSRLLSDRFSAERPKGSFSTLEIQRTEQGDSAMYLCASSLFGGPDTQYFGPGTRLTVL.

The genes are TRBV7-9 and TRBJ1-4; D may be TRBD1 (6 bases). The CDR3 has 14 amino acids. Germline V gene sequence: CDR1 SEHNR, CDR2 FQNEAQ (reference sequence). Trimming removed 5 bases from V and 7 bases from J, with 14 bases in between. The CDR3 DNA is TGTGCCAGCAGCCAGGGGCCTCCGGGTGAAAAACTGTTTTTT. Protein sequence: CASSQGPPGEKLFF.

Points on this clone: This specimen includes other DNA sequences encoding the same CDR3. The chain joins TRBV6-1 to TRBJ2-7; TRBD1 matches 8 bases. Germline V gives CDR1 MNHNS, CDR2 SASEGT. J gave up 2 bases and V 7 bases, and 4 bases lay outside the gene matches. This CDR3 is built from 13 residues. The CDR3: CASTLTGAYEQYF. The DNA for the CDR3 is TGTGCCAGCACTTTGACAGGGGCCTACGAGCAGTACTTC.

The CDR3 DNA follows: TGTGCCAGCAGCGTAGCTGGGACTAGCGGGAGGGGAGAGCAGTACTTC. It encodes CASSVAGTSGRGEQYF. The chain links TRBV9 to TRBJ2-7; 16 nucleotides match TRBD2. The V and J ends lost 0 bases and 7 bases, in that order; junction bases with no gene match: 4. CDR1 is SGDLS, CDR2 YYNGEE, per germline. This CDR3 region has 16 residues.

The V call is TRBV30, the J call TRBJ2-7; TRBD2 might be the D (6 bases). The germline V gene encodes CDR1 GTSNPN and CDR2 SVGIG (reference sequence). The CDR3 has 12 residues. V was cut by 5 bases and J by 0 bases, with 8 bases left in between. In DNA form, the CDR3 reads TGTGCCTGGGGGGGACTCTCCTACGAGCAGTACTTC. This encodes CAWGGLSYEQYF.

The chain is built from TRBV7-2 and TRBJ2-1, with D possibly being TRBD2 (6 bases). Trimming stripped 6 bases from V and 6 bases from J, with 21 bases between. This CDR3 is 16 amino acids long. Germline loops: CDR1 SGHTA, CDR2 FQGNSA. This CDR3 reads CASSSFMGGIGNEQFF. In nucleotides, the CDR3 is TGTGCCAGCAGTTCCTTCATGGGGGGAATCGGCAATGAGCAGTTCTTC. The full variable domain, completed using reference TRBV7-2 and TRBJ2-1, is GAGVSQSPSNKVTEKGKDVELRCDPISGHTALYWYRQSLGQGLEFLIYFQGNSAPDKSGLPSDRFSAERTGGSVSTLTIQRTQQEDSAVYLCASSSFMGGIGNEQFFGPGTRLTVL.

This clone was seen a single time. Distinct nucleotide sequences in the sample also encode this CDR3. This rearrangement joins TRBV18 to TRBJ2-7; TRBD2 matches 9 bases. This CDR3 contains 15 residues. Germline lookup yields CDR1 KGHSH and CDR2 LQKENI. V dropped 3 bases and J dropped 3; count of bases not matched to a gene: 6. In nucleotides, the CDR3 is TGTGCCAGCTCACCCACCGGGCGGGGGGGCTACGAGCAGTACTTC. Translated, it gives CASSPTGRGGYEQYF.

The genes are TRBV11-2 and TRBJ2-1, with D possibly matching TRBD2 (5 bases). The CDR3 spans 15 residues. Germline assignment: CDR1 SGHAT and CDR2 FQNNGV. Trimming pared 1 base from V and 2 bases from J, leaving 9 bases between. CDR3 coding DNA: TGTGCCAGCAGCTTAGTGGCCGGGGCCTACAATGAGCAGTTCTTC. This gives the protein CASSLVAGAYNEQFF.

The V call is TRBV11-2, the J call TRBJ2-5, with D possibly matching TRBD2 (5 bases). V was pared by 4 bases and J by 5 bases, with 11 bases between. This CDR3 comprises 13 residues. Germline CDR1 is SGHAT and CDR2 is FQNNGV. CDR3 residues: CASSSSGRETQYF. CDR3 DNA: TGTGCCAGCAGCTCGAGCGGAAGGGAGACCCAGTACTTC.

V gene TRBV29-1 combines with J gene TRBJ1-2, with TRBD1 as a possible D gene (6 bases). The CDR3 is 13 amino acids. In germline, CDR1 is SQVTM, CDR2 ANQGSEA. Trimming shortened V by 6 bases and J by 4 bases, and 15 bases separated the two germline ends. This CDR3 is CSVVGGHLYGYTF. The CDR3 DNA follows: TGCAGCGTCGTGGGGGGGCACCTCTATGGCTACACCTTC.

A remark on this clone: Other DNA sequences from this sample encode an identical CDR3 as well. J is TRBJ1-1 and V is TRBV20-1; D is unresolved. This CDR3 has 11 amino acids. Germline CDR1 reads DFQATT; CDR2 reads SNEGSKA (reference sequence). The V end lost 6 bases, the J end lost 3 bases, and 8 bases lay between the germline ends. CDR3 region: CSAVRDTEAFF. DNA of the CDR3: TGCAGTGCCGTGAGGGACACTGAAGCTTTCTTT.

The rearrangement joins TRBV2 to TRBJ2-5; 7 nucleotides agree with TRBD2. V lost 1 base, J lost 2 bases, and 4 bases stayed unmatched. The germline CDR1 and CDR2 sequences are SNHLY and FYNNEI. The CDR3 has 15 residues. The CDR3 here is CASSEEASGQETQYF. CDR3 bases: TGTGCCAGCAGTGAAGAGGCTAGCGGTCAAGAGACCCAGTACTTC.

The V and J genes are TRBV27 and TRBJ1-5, with 7 positions matching TRBD1. This CDR3 is 16 amino acids long. Losses at the gene ends were 0 bases for V and 3 bases for J; bases not matched to a gene: 5. Germline CDR1 and CDR2: MNHEY and SMNVEV (reference sequence). DNA for the CDR3: TGTGCCAGCAGTTTATCAGGACAGGCGATCAATCAGCCCCAGCATTTT. Translated, it gives CASSLSGQAINQPQHF.